This T cell receptor (beta chain) emerged from a study of T-cell reconstitution after alpha-beta-depleted transplantation in children. Overall study results and limits: At the one-year point after transplant, T-cell counts and TCRbeta diversity were found to come mostly from T cells that had been newly produced. Alpha-beta T cells present about two months after transplant were reported to originate from several hundred expanded graft clones. The origin of high day-60 TCRbeta diversity in some patients lay in surviving recipient T cells and thymic progenitors.

Trimming shortened V by 3 bases and J by 7 bases, and 10 bases separated the two germline ends. Germline CDR1 and CDR2: KGHSH and LQKENI. The CDR3 is 13 amino acids. To note about this clonotype: Its antigen remains unknown.

Using unique molecular identifiers, the investigators prepared the TCRbeta library. Each CDR3 protein is one row after TCRdb ran MiXCR on the PCR reads. The table has 780,000 or so distinct CDR3 sequences, approximately 15% seen once. The sequence derives from a male patient between 5 and 17 years old who had a stem cell transplant for acute lymphoblastic leukemia, so the T cells may come from the graft donor. Material: PBMCs, mostly from graft donor cells, obtained 360 days after TCRalphabeta/CD19-depleted stem cell transplant. The chain links TRBV18 to TRBJ1-3; no reliable D call. In DNA, the CDR3 is TGTGCCAGCTCACCCGACACGCGGAACACCATATATTTT. This gives the protein CASSPDTRNTIYF.